This is a list of T cell receptor beta chains from one sample in a study of post-analysis software for immune sequencing data. TCRdb used MiXCR to reprocess the PCR reads, holding one entry per CDR3 protein. The table lists some 500,000 distinct CDR3 sequences, around 40% of them singletons. The sequenced sample consisted of blood. Receptors originate from a girl under 18 with multiple sclerosis. CDR3s include the opening cysteine and the closing phenylalanine or tryptophan. The D gene is left open where the match is weak. Clone size is stated in some rows and not others, as once, few, many or a class when expanded.

TRBJ2-7	.	TRBV27	.	TGTGCCAGCAGCAACGGATGGGACGAGCAGTACTTC	CASSNGWDEQYF
TRBJ1-2	.	TRBV27	.	TGTGCCAGCAGTTCCCGCGGCAGGGCCCCTTATGGCTACACCTTC	CASSSRGRAPYGYTF
TRBJ2-7	.	TRBV7-2	.	TGTGCCAGCAGCTTAGACGCGGACTTTGCCTACGAGCAGTACTTC	CASSLDADFAYEQYF
TRBJ2-6	.	TRBV20-1	.	TGCAGTGCTAGAGAACACTCTGGGGCCAACGTCCTGACTTTC	CSAREHSGANVLTF
TRBJ2-1	.	TRBV5-1	once	TGCGCCAGCAGCTCTACATATTTAGGGAGCTCCTACAATGAGCAGTTCTTC	CASSSTYLGSSYNEQFF
TRBJ2-1	.	TRBV5-1	.	TGCGCCAGCAGCTTGACGGACAACAATGAGCAGTTCTTC	CASSLTDNNEQFF
TRBJ2-5	TRBD2	TRBV5-1	.	TGCGCCAGCAGGCCCCTCAGCGGGAGCCTCTACAAGCAGTACTTC	CASRPLSGSLYKQYF
TRBJ2-7	TRBD1	TRBV6-2/TRBV6-3	.	TGTGCCAGCAGTGAGTCCACAGGGGCCACCTACGAGCAGTACTTC	CASSESTGATYEQYF
TRBJ2-7	.	TRBV11-2	.	TGTGCCAGCAGCTTAGAGGTGCATACCTACAATGAGCAGTACTTC	CASSLEVHTYNEQYF
TRBJ1-2	.	TRBV6-5	.	TGTGCCAGCAGTTACTCGGTGACAGACCTCTATGGCTACACCTTC	CASSYSVTDLYGYTF
TRBJ2-1	TRBD2	TRBV20-1	few	TGCAGTGCTCCCCCCGGGACTAGCGGATACAATGAGCAGTTCTTC	CSAPPGTSGYNEQFF
TRBJ2-1	TRBD2	TRBV14	.	TGTGCCAGCAGCCGAGCGGGCGGGAGGACCTACAATGAGCAATTCTTC	CASSRAGGRTYNEQFF
TRBJ1-3	.	TRBV12-3/TRBV12-4	.	TGTGCCAGCAGTTTATATGCAGAATCCTTTGGAAACACCATATATTTT	CASSLYAESFGNTIYF
TRBJ2-5	.	TRBV28	.	TGTGCCAGCAGCCAAAGGGTCGACCAAGAGACCCAGTACTTC	CASSQRVDQETQYF
TRBJ1-1	.	TRBV12-3/TRBV12-4	.	TGTGCCAGCAGTTTCACGAGGGTTCAGGCCGCAGAAGCTTTCTTT	CASSFTRVQAAEAFF
TRBJ2-1	TRBD2	TRBV29-1	.	TGCAGCGTTGACAGAGCGGGAGTAAACAATGAGCAGTTCTTC	CSVDRAGVNNEQFF
TRBJ2-6	.	TRBV10-3	.	TGTGCCATCAGCGCTACCTCTGGGGCCAACGTCCTGACTTTC	CAISATSGANVLTF
TRBJ2-1	TRBD1	TRBV20-1	.	TGCAGTGCGCGACAGGGGGGGAAGCAGTTCTTC	CSARQGGKQFF
TRBJ2-1	TRBD1	TRBV9	.	TGTGCCAGCAGCGTGGGGCCAGGGGGTACCTACAATGAGCAGTTCTTC	CASSVGPGGTYNEQFF
TRBJ2-7	.	TRBV5-1	.	TGCGCCAGCAGCTTCGACTCTTCAGGCGAGCAGTACTTC	CASSFDSSGEQYF
TRBJ2-3	.	TRBV7-2	.	TGTGCCAGCAGCTTAGCAAGTCACACAGATACGCAGTATTTT	CASSLASHTDTQYF
TRBJ1-4	TRBD1	TRBV9	few	TGTGCCAGCAGCATTCTCGGACAGGGCAATGAAAAACTGTTTTTT	CASSILGQGNEKLFF
TRBJ2-5	TRBD1	TRBV24-1	.	TGTGCCACCAGTCCTCGGACAGGGGCAGAGACCCAGTACTTC	CATSPRTGAETQYF
TRBJ2-1	.	TRBV3-1	few	TGTGCCAGCAGCCAAGATCCAAGCGTCGGTGAGCAGTTCTTC	CASSQDPSVGEQFF
TRBJ2-3	.	TRBV5-1	few	TGCGCCAGCAGCTATAGCGGTTTCACAGATACGCAGTATTTT	CASSYSGFTDTQYF
TRBJ2-1	TRBD1	TRBV5-5	.	TGTGCCAGCAGGTGGACAGGGGGGCATAATGAGCAGTTCTTC	CASRWTGGHNEQFF
TRBJ2-5	TRBD2	TRBV5-1	.	TGTGCCAGCAGCCTCGCCTTAGCGGGAGGGGAGACCCAGTACTTC	CASSLALAGGETQYF
TRBJ2-1	.	TRBV27	.	TGTGCCAGCAGTTTCGGGGCAGGGTCCTACAATGAGCAGTTCTTC	CASSFGAGSYNEQFF
TRBJ2-7	TRBD2	TRBV2	.	TGTGCCAGCAGAGAGGGGCGACTAGCGCCGAGCTCCTACGAGCAGTACTTC	CASREGRLAPSSYEQYF
TRBJ1-4	.	TRBV12-3/TRBV12-4	few	TGTGCCAGCAGTTTAGCTTACGGGGGATCGGATGAAAAACTGTTTTTT	CASSLAYGGSDEKLFF
TRBJ2-7	.	TRBV5-6	few	TGTGCCAGCAGCCAACTAAACGTACGCTCCTACGAGCAGTACTTC	CASSQLNVRSYEQYF
TRBJ2-7	TRBD1	TRBV28	.	TGTGCCAGCCTCTCTGGACAGGGGGTCCCCTACGAGCAGTACTTC	CASLSGQGVPYEQYF
TRBJ1-2	.	TRBV29-1	.	TGCAGCGTTGTTAATTCCCATGGCTACACCTTC	CSVVNSHGYTF
TRBJ2-2	.	TRBV7-3	.	TGTGCCAGCAGAGGTACAGGGCCGGACACCGGGGAGCTGTTTTTT	CASRGTGPDTGELFF
TRBJ2-1	.	TRBV18	.	TGTGCCAGCTCACCCTCAGGGGGGAAAAATGAGCAGTTCTTC	CASSPSGGKNEQFF
TRBJ2-1	.	TRBV7-9	.	TGTGCCAGCAGCTTTGCACCCGGGAAGGGAAATGAGCAGTTCTTC	CASSFAPGKGNEQFF
TRBJ2-1	TRBD2	TRBV11-2	.	TGTGCCAGCAGCTTCGAGCGGGGGGAAAACAATGAGCAGTTCTTC	CASSFERGENNEQFF
TRBJ2-7	.	TRBV6-6	.	TGTGCCAGCATTCGCCCCGACAATGAGCAGTACTTC	CASIRPDNEQYF
TRBJ1-4	.	TRBV12-3/TRBV12-4	.	TGTGCCAGCAGTGCCCCAGGGAGAGGGGAAAAACTGTTTTTT	CASSAPGRGEKLFF
TRBJ1-4	.	TRBV2	.	TGTGCCAGCAGTGAAGGAGGACGTAATGAAAAACTGTTTTTT	CASSEGGRNEKLFF
TRBJ1-2	TRBD1	TRBV7-9	.	TGTGCCAGCAGCTTAGTGTCGGACAGGAGGGACTATGGCTACACCTTC	CASSLVSDRRDYGYTF
TRBJ1-6	TRBD1	TRBV20-1	.	TGCAGTGCTAGCCCCGGGACAGGGTCCTCCTATAATTCACCCCTCCACTTT	CSASPGTGSSYNSPLHF
TRBJ1-1	.	TRBV24-1	.	TGTGCCACTCGGGGCGGGGGCACTGAAGCTTTCTTT	CATRGGGTEAFF
TRBJ2-7	.	TRBV3-1	.	TGTGCCAGCAGCCAAGAGGCTTCCGAGCAGTACTTC	CASSQEASEQYF
TRBJ2-7	.	TRBV3-1	.	TGTGCCAGCAGCCAAGCGGCAGGGGAGGGCTACGAGCAGTACTTC	CASSQAAGEGYEQYF
TRBJ2-7	.	TRBV4-1	.	TGCGCCAGCAGCCCGACACTTTACAATGAGCAGTACTTC	CASSPTLYNEQYF
TRBJ2-5	TRBD2	TRBV10-3	few	TGTGCCATCAGTGAGTCGACTAGCGGGAGGGCCCCCTTCACTGAGCAGTACTTC	CAISESTSGRAPFTEQYF
TRBJ2-7	TRBD2	TRBV6-2/TRBV6-3	.	TGTGCCTGCAACCTCCGCGGCGGGGGTGGCGAGCAGTACTTC	CACNLRGGGGEQYF
TRBJ2-3	.	TRBV7-2	.	TGTGCCAGCAGCGGGAGGAAGGATACGCAGTATTTT	CASSGRKDTQYF
TRBJ1-4	.	TRBV29-1	.	TGCAGCGCCCAAGTGAGGAATGAAAAACTGTTTTTT	CSAQVRNEKLFF
TRBJ1-1	.	TRBV29-1	.	TGCAGCGGTTCGTCCAACAGGGACACTGAAGCTTTCTTT	CSGSSNRDTEAFF
TRBJ2-1	.	TRBV20-1	once	TGCAGTGCAACAGGGCTAAATGGCAATGAGCAGTTCTTC	CSATGLNGNEQFF
TRBJ2-7	TRBD2	TRBV5-1	.	TGCGCCAGCAGCTTGGGGGGACTATCCTGCGAGCAGTACTTC	CASSLGGLSCEQYF
TRBJ2-7	.	TRBV20-1	.	TGCAGTGCTACAACAACAGACGGGACCAACTCCTACGAGCAGTACTTC	CSATTTDGTNSYEQYF